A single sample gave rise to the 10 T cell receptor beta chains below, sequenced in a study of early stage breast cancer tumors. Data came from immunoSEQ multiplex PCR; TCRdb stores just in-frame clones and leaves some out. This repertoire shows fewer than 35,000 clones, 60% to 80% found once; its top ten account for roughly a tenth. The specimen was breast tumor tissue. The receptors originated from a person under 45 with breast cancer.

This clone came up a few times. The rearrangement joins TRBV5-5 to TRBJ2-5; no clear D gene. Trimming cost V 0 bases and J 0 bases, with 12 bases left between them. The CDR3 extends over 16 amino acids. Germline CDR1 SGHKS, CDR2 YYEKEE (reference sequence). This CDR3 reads CASSLEQFVDQETQYF. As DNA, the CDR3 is TGTGCCAGCAGCTTGGAGCAATTCGTAGACCAAGAGACCCAGTACTTC.

The CDR3 DNA reads as TGTGCCAGCAGCTTGGTGGGACTAGCGGGAGCCCACGAGCAGTACTTC. Protein product: CASSLVGLAGAHEQYF. This sequence joins TRBV7-8 and TRBJ2-5, with 14 bases identical to TRBD2. The DNA end is a closer match to TRBJ2-7, so the J assignment may be wrong. CDR3 length: 16 amino acids. Germline values: CDR1 SGHVS, CDR2 FQNEAQ.

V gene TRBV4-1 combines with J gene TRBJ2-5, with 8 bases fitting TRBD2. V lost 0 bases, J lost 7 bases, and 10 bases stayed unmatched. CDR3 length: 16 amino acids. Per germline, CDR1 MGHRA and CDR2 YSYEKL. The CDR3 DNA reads TGCGCCAGCAGCCAAGAAGGGACGGCGGGAGGTAGGACCCAGTACTTC. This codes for CASSQEGTAGGRTQYF.

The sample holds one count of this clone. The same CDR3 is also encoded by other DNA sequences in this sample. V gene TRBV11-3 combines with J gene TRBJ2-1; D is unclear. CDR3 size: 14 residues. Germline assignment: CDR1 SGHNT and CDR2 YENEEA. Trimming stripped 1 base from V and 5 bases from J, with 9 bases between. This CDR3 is CASSLGLANNEQFF. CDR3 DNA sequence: TGTGCCAGCAGCTTAGGACTCGCGAACAATGAGCAGTTCTTC.

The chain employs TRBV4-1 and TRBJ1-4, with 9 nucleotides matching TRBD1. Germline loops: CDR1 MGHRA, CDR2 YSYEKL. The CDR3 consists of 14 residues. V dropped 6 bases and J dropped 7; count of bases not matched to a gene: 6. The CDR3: CASRKDRGGEKLFF. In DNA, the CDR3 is TGCGCCAGCAGAAAGGACAGGGGTGGTGAAAAACTGTTTTTT.

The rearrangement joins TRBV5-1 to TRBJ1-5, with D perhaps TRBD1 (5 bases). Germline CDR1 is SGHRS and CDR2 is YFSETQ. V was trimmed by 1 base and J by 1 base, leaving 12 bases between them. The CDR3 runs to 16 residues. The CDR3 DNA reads TGCGCCAGCAGCTTGTGGGGCCATGAAAGCAATCAGCCCCAGCATTTT. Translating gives CASSLWGHESNQPQHF.

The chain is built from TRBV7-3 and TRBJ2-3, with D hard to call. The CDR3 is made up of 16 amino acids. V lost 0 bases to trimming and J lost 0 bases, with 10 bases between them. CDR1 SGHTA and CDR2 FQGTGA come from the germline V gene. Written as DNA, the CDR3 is TGTGCCAGCAGCTTAACGGCACACCTTAGCACAGATACGCAGTATTTT. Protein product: CASSLTAHLSTDTQYF.

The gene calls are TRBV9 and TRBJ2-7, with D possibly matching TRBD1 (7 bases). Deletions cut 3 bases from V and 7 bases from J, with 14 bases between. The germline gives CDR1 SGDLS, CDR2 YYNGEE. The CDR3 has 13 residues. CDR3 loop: CASSATGEEEQYF. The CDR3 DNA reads TGTGCCAGCAGCGCCACAGGGGAGGAAGAGCAGTACTTC.

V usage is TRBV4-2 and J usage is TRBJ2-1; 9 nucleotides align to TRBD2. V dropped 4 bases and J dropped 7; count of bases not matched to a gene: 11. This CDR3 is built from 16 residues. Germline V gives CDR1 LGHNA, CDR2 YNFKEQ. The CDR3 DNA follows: TGTGCCAGCAGCCCCCATGGGTCGACTAGCGGAAATGAGCAGTTCTTC. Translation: CASSPHGSTSGNEQFF.

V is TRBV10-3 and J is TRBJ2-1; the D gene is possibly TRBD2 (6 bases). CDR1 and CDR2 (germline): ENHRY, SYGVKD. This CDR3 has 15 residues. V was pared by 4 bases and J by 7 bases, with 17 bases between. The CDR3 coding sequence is TGTGCCATCAGTGTTGATCTAGCGAGGACTAATGAGCAGTTCTTC. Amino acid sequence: CAISVDLARTNEQFF.